This T cell receptor beta chain was documented in a study of vaccination and CD4 T cells after COVID-19. Treatment: roughly 10-day PBMC culture with coronavirus spike peptide pools or control peptides (ViraFEST assay). J gave up 2 bases and V 3 bases, and 3 bases lay outside the gene matches. From germline, CDR1 is SGHDN and CDR2 FVKESK. CDR3 length: 15 residues. In regard to this clonotype: Its target is not known.

Sequenced with the Oncomine TCR Beta short-read assay was DNA taken from cultured CD4+ T cells. Each CDR3 protein gets one entry after TCRdb re-called the PCR reads with MiXCR. The sample gives around 21,000 distinct CDR3 sequences, roughly three fifths of which show up once; approximately 15% is in the top ten. The receptor comes from a human donor who had recovered from COVID-19. V and J are TRBV14 and TRBJ2-3, with TRBD1 matching over 9 bases. Source material: CD4+ T cells from blood, cultured in vitro. CDR3 residues: CASSHRTGDTDTQYF. As DNA, the CDR3 is TGTGCCAGCAGCCACCGGACAGGGGACACAGATACGCAGTATTTT.